The next 27 T cell receptor beta chains were all read from a single sample in a study of Tregs in tolerant kidney transplant recipients. Sequencing was performed with immunoSEQ multiplex PCR; in TCRdb, only in-frame clones are kept and a portion is missing. The sample includes tens of thousands of clones, roughly 93% of them seen just once. Recipients received nonmyeloablative bone marrow transplants from related graft donors, with transient mixed chimerism. The material sequenced was CD4+ T cells from blood (PBMCs), taken 12 months after the transplant. These TCRs come from a human patient who received a combined kidney and bone marrow transplant. Part of the T cell pool may stem from the graft donor.

CDR3 DNA sequence: TGTGCCAGCAGTTACTTGACTACGGGGGAGCAGTACTTC. Amino acid sequence: CASSYLTTGEQYF. This chain uses TRBV6-5 with TRBJ2-7; maybe TRBD2 (5 bases). Deletions cut 1 base from V and 7 bases from J, with 11 bases between. Germline assignment: CDR1 MNHEY and CDR2 SVGAGI. This CDR3 is built from 13 residues.

This clone is a singleton in its sample. The genes are TRBV7-9 and TRBJ2-1, with unresolved D. The CDR3 sequence is 17 residues long. V lost 3 bases and J 3 bases, leaving 18 bases between the germline ends. The V gene's germline CDR1 is SEHNR and CDR2 FQNEAQ (reference sequence). The CDR3: CASSFTSVRSRYNEQFF. The CDR3 DNA reads as TGTGCCAGCAGCTTTACGTCGGTCAGGTCACGCTACAATGAGCAGTTCTTC.

V usage is TRBV15 and J usage is TRBJ2-1; tentative D call: TRBD1 (5 bases). This CDR3 has 13 amino acids. V was clipped by 7 bases and J by 4 bases, with 11 bases between them. Germline V lookup: CDR1 LNHNV, CDR2 YYDKDF (reference sequence). The CDR3, as DNA: TGTGCCACCAAGGTAGGGGAATACAATGAGCAGTTCTTC. Protein sequence: CATKVGEYNEQFF.

This chain links TRBV6-5 with TRBJ1-5; D is unresolved. The V end was cut by 7 bases, the J end by 0 bases, with 13 bases between. Germline V lookup: CDR1 MNHEY, CDR2 SVGAGI. The CDR3 has 15 residues. CDR3 sequence: CASTNSRGSNQPQHF. CDR3 in DNA: TGTGCCAGCACCAACTCTCGGGGTAGCAATCAGCCCCAGCATTTT.

V usage is TRBV4-1 and J usage is TRBJ2-2, with 7 nucleotides matching TRBD2. Germline lookup yields CDR1 MGHRA and CDR2 YSYEKL. The V segment lost 0 bases and the J segment 5 bases; nucleotides outside the gene matches: 9. The CDR3 spans 17 residues. For the CDR3, the DNA is TGCGCCAGCAGCCAAGAGTCGGGAGGATGGGGGACCGGGGAGCTGTTTTTT. This encodes CASSQESGGWGTGELFF.

The rearrangement joins TRBV4-3 to TRBJ2-7; 10 bases match TRBD2. J gave up 2 bases and V 1 base, and 2 bases lay outside the gene matches. This CDR3 contains 15 residues. CDR1 LGHNA and CDR2 YSLEER come from the germline V gene. CDR3 nucleotides: TGCGCCAGCAGCCAAGTTCTAGCGGGGGCCTACGAGCAGTACTTC. Its translation is CASSQVLAGAYEQYF.

J is TRBJ2-2 and V is TRBV27, with 10 bases lining up with TRBD1. The CDR3 contains 14 residues. CDR1 and CDR2 from the germline V gene are MNHEY and SMNVEV (reference sequence). J lost 7 bases, V lost 6 bases, and 5 bases had no gene match. The CDR3 DNA follows: TGTGCCAGCAGAGGACAGGGGGGAAGCGGGGAGCTGTTTTTT. It is translated as CASRGQGGSGELFF.

J is TRBJ1-1 and V is TRBV5-1; 8 nucleotides match TRBD1. Per the germline V gene, CDR1 is SGHRS and CDR2 is YFSETQ. There are 14 residues in the CDR3. V lost 4 bases, J lost 8 bases, and 10 bases stayed unmatched. For the CDR3, the DNA is TGCGCCAGCAGCAGGACAGGGCTGCAGAGGGAAGCTTTCTTT. The encoded protein is CASSRTGLQREAFF.

The chain employs TRBV5-1 and TRBJ2-7; the D gene is possibly TRBD2 (6 bases). Germline CDR1 and CDR2: SGHRS and YFSETQ. V was clipped by 4 bases and J by 7 bases, with 15 bases between them. This CDR3 contains 13 residues. The CDR3 spells CASSPWGDGEQYF. DNA for the CDR3: TGCGCCAGCAGCCCGTGGGGGGATGGAGAGCAGTACTTC. The full variable domain, in which reference TRBV5-1 and TRBJ2-7 provide the parts outside the CDR3, is KAGVTQTPRYLIKTRGQQVTLSCSPISGHRSVSWYQQTPGQGLQFLFEYFSETQRNKGNFPGRFSGRQFSNSRSEMNVSTLELGDSALYLCASSPWGDGEQYFGPGTRLTVT.

V is TRBV5-1 and J is TRBJ2-5, with TRBD2 matching 9 bases. Trimming took 4 bases from V and 5 from J; bases not matched to a gene: 18. CDR1 is SGHRS, CDR2 YFSETQ, per germline. The CDR3 runs to 18 residues. This CDR3 reads CASSIESRGGAWGETQYF. CDR3 in DNA: TGCGCCAGCAGCATTGAATCCCGCGGGGGGGCCTGGGGTGAGACCCAGTACTTC.

In DNA form, the CDR3 reads TGTGCCAGCAGCGCACGAAGACAGGGTTTTTTCCTTGACTATGGCTACACCTTC. It is translated as CASSARRQGFFLDYGYTF. J is TRBJ1-2 and V is TRBV7-9; 7 nucleotides match TRBD1. This CDR3 is 18 amino acids long. With V trimmed by 5 bases and J by 3 bases, 18 bases remained unmatched. Germline-derived CDR1 and CDR2 are SEHNR and FQNEAQ (reference sequence).

The CDR3 DNA sequence: TGCGCCAGCAGCCAAGATTTGGCTAGCGGGAGGGTATTAAGCACAGATACGCAGTATTTT. Translation: CASSQDLASGRVLSTDTQYF. V is TRBV4-3 and J is TRBJ2-3; TRBD2 matches at 12 bases. The CDR3 sequence is 20 residues long. V dropped 0 bases and J dropped 0; count of bases not matched to a gene: 10. Germline CDR1 reads LGHNA; CDR2 reads YSLEER.

The rearrangement joins TRBV5-1 to TRBJ2-5; D gene uncertain. From germline, CDR1 is SGHRS and CDR2 YFSETQ. The length of the CDR3 is 14 residues. The V and J ends lost 0 bases and 1 base respectively, with 7 bases between them. The CDR3 protein is CASSLGLIQETQYF. The CDR3 DNA is TGCGCCAGCAGCTTGGGACTTATCCAAGAGACCCAGTACTTC.

J is TRBJ2-1 and V is TRBV6-1; 8 bases line up with TRBD1. The germline CDR1 and CDR2 sequences are MNHNS and SASEGT. V gave up 2 bases and J gave up 5 bases; unmatched junction bases: 5. CDR3 length equals 15 residues. The CDR3 region has the DNA TGTGCCAGCAGTGAACGGCAGGGGGCAGACAATGAGCAGTTCTTC. The encoded protein is CASSERQGADNEQFF.

The chain carries TRBV5-1 and TRBJ1-4; 7 bases are a match to TRBD1. CDR3 size: 14 residues. J gave up 7 bases and V 6 bases, and 9 bases lay outside the gene matches. Germline loops: CDR1 SGHRS, CDR2 YFSETQ. The CDR3 nucleotides read TGCGCCAGCACCCAGACAGGGTGGCGTGAAAAACTGTTTTTT. It yields the protein CASTQTGWREKLFF.

The chain combines TRBV4-3 with TRBJ1-1; D is uncertain. Germline V gene lookup returns CDR1 LGHNA and CDR2 YSLEER. Between the trimmed V and J ends, which lost 2 bases and 3 bases, there was a span of 22 bases. CDR3 length: 18 amino acids. The CDR3, as DNA: TGCGCCAGCAGCCAAAAATCAGGCTATTTCGGGGATTACACTGAAGCTTTCTTT. Amino acids: CASSQKSGYFGDYTEAFF.

The rearrangement links TRBV6-8 to TRBJ2-7; D is perhaps TRBD2 (6 bases). V was cut by 7 bases and J by 4 bases, with 11 bases left in between. The CDR3 totals 12 residues. The V gene's germline CDR1 is MNHGY and CDR2 SAAAGT. The CDR3 DNA follows: TGTGCCAGCATGGCGGGATTTTACGAGCAGTACTTC. As protein: CASMAGFYEQYF.

The rearrangement links TRBV19 to TRBJ2-6; no clear D gene. With 8 bases removed from V and 0 bases from J, the gap between germline ends came to 8 bases. CDR1 is LNHDA and CDR2 is SQIVND in the germline V gene (reference sequence). This CDR3 is built from 14 residues. The CDR3 reads CASHTLSGANVLTF. The CDR3 DNA reads TGTGCCAGTCACACCCTCTCTGGGGCCAACGTCCTGACTTTC.

This rearrangement joins TRBV15 to TRBJ1-5; TRBD1 matches 10 bases. With 1 base clipped from V and 2 bases from J, the junction kept 2 bases outside the gene matches. Germline CDR1 LNHNV, CDR2 YYDKDF (reference sequence). This CDR3 region has 16 residues. The CDR3 loop is CATSRGGTGGNQPQHF. The CDR3 bases are TGTGCCACCAGCAGAGGTGGGACAGGGGGCAATCAGCCCCAGCATTTT.

The genes are TRBV6-6 and TRBJ2-7; D perhaps matches TRBD1 (6 bases). This CDR3 is built from 10 residues. Trimming cost V 6 bases and J 11 bases, with 11 bases left between them. Germline V gene sequence: CDR1 MNHNY, CDR2 SVGAGI (reference sequence). The CDR3 DNA is TGTGCCAGCAGAATTCAGGGGAAGTACTTC. This translates into CASRIQGKYF.

The chain couples TRBV7-2 to TRBJ2-7, with D possibly being TRBD1 (5 bases). This CDR3 contains 17 residues. Trimming shortened V by 5 bases and J by 2 bases, and 22 bases separated the two germline ends. Germline lookup yields CDR1 SGHTA and CDR2 FQGNSA. CDR3 sequence (DNA): TGTGCCAGCAGCCATCAGTCCCCAGGGAAAGACGCCTACGAGCAGTACTTC. Protein product: CASSHQSPGKDAYEQYF.

The chain is built from TRBV19 and TRBJ2-2, with 12 positions matching TRBD1. The CDR3 runs 18 residues. The germline V gene encodes CDR1 LNHDA and CDR2 SQIVND (reference sequence). The junction had 10 bases not matched to a gene; V was cut back by 5 bases and J by 3 bases. The CDR3 is CASSRAGTGGGHTGELFF. CDR3 bases: TGTGCCAGTAGTCGAGCCGGGACAGGGGGCGGGCACACCGGGGAGCTGTTTTTT. Complete variable domain (other parts from reference TRBV19 and TRBJ2-2): DGGITQSPKYLFRKEGQNVTLSCEQNLNHDAMYWYRQDPGQGLRLIYYSQIVNDFQKGDIAEGYSVSREKKESFPLTVTSAQKNPTAFYLCASSRAGTGGGHTGELFFGEGSRLTVL.

V usage is TRBV5-4 and J usage is TRBJ1-1; D perhaps matches TRBD1 (6 bases). CDR1 and CDR2 from the germline V gene are SGHNT and YYREEE (reference sequence). The CDR3 is 17 residues long. Trimming shortened V by 1 base and J by 7 bases, and 23 bases separated the two germline ends. This CDR3 is CASSLLRTELVRDEAFF. As DNA, the CDR3 is TGTGCCAGCAGCTTGTTGAGGACAGAACTAGTTAGAGATGAAGCTTTCTTT.

The chain is built from TRBV27 and TRBJ2-5; no clear D gene. Per germline, CDR1 MNHEY and CDR2 SMNVEV (reference sequence). CDR3 size: 13 residues. Between the trimmed V and J ends, which lost 5 bases and 1 base, there was a span of 8 bases. The CDR3 here is CASSPFVQETQYF. CDR3 DNA sequence: TGTGCCAGCAGTCCTTTCGTCCAAGAGACCCAGTACTTC.

This chain connects TRBV10-3 to TRBJ2-3; 8 positions match TRBD2. CDR1 ENHRY and CDR2 SYGVKD come from the germline V gene. V was clipped by 6 bases and J by 0 bases; unmatched bases: 5. The CDR3 extends over 15 amino acids. CDR3: CAISLLAASTDTQYF. The DNA for the CDR3 is TGTGCCATCAGCTTACTAGCGGCTAGCACAGATACGCAGTATTTT.

The chain has TRBV7-9 and TRBJ2-1; no reliable D call. V was pared by 4 bases and J by 6 bases, with 22 bases between. CDR3 length equals 17 residues. Germline V gene data show CDR1 as SEHNR and CDR2 as FQNEAQ (reference sequence). CDR3 sequence (DNA): TGTGCCAGCAGCTCGAAAATGAGCTTTGCCCGTTTCAATGAGCAGTTCTTC. The encoded protein is CASSSKMSFARFNEQFF. Combining the CDR3 with reference TRBV7-9 and TRBJ2-1 gives the whole variable domain DTGVSQNPRHKITKRGQNVTFRCDPISEHNRLYWYRQTLGQGPEFLTYFQNEAQLEKSRLLSDRFSAERPKGSFSTLEIQRTEQGDSAMYLCASSSKMSFARFNEQFFGPGTRLTVL.

The V call is TRBV5-1, the J call TRBJ2-1, with TRBD2 identical over 10 bases. With V trimmed by 5 bases and J by 6 bases, 11 bases remained unmatched. This CDR3 is built from 16 residues. Germline V gene lookup returns CDR1 SGHRS and CDR2 YFSETQ. CDR3 sequence: CASSLSPSGSPNEQFF. The CDR3 nucleotides are TGCGCCAGCAGTCTATCCCCTAGCGGGAGCCCCAATGAGCAGTTCTTC.